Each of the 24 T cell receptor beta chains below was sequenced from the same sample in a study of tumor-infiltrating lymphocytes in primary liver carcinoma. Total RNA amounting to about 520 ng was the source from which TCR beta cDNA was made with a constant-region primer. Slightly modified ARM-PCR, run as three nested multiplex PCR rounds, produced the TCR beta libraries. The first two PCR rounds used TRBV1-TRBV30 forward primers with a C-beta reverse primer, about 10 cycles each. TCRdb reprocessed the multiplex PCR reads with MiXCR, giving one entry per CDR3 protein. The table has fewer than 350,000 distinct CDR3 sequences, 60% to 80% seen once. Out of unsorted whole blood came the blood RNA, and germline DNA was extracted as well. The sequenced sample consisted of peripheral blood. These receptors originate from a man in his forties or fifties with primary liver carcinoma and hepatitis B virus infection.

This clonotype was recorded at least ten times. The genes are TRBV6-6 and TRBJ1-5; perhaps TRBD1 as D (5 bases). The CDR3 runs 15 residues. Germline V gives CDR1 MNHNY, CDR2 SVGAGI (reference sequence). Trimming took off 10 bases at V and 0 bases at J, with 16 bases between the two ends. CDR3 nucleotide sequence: TGTGCCACCACTCGGGGGGATCTTAGCAATCAGCCCCAGCATTTT. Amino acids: CATTRGDLSNQPQHF.

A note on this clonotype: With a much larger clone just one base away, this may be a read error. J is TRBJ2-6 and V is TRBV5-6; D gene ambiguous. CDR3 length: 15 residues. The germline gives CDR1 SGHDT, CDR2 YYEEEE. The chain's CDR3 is CPSSLVAFGANVLTF. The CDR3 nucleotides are TGTCCCAGCAGCTTAGTAGCATTTGGGGCCAACGTCCTGACTTTC.

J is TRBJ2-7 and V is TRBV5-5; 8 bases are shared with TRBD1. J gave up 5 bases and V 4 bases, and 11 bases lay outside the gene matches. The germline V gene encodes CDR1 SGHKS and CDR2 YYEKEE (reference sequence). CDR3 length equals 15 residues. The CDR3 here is CASSPRDRSHHEQYF. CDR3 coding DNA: TGTGCCAGCAGCCCCAGGGACAGGTCCCACCACGAGCAGTACTTC.

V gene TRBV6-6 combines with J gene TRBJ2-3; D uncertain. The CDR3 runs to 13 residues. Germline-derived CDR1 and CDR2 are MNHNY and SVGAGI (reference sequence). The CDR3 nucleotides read TGTGTCACCTCCGGGTCCAGCACAGATACGCAGTATTTT. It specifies CVTSGSSTDTQYF.

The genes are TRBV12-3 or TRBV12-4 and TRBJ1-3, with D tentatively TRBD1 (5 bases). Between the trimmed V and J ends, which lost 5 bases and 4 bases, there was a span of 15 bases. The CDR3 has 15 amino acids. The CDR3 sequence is CASSLGAATGNTIYF. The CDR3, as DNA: TGTGCCAGCAGTCTTGGGGCAGCGACAGGAAACACCATATATTTT.

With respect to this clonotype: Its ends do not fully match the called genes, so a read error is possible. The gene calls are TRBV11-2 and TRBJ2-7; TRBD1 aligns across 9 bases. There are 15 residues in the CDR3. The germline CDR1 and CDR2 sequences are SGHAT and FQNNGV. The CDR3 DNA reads TGTGGCAGCACCCGAGGGGACAGGGCGGCCAACGAGCAGTACTTC. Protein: CGSTRGDRAANEQYF. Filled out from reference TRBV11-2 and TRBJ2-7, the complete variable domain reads EAGVAQSPRYKIIEKRQSVAFWCNPISGHATLYWYQQILGQGPKLLIQFQNNGVVDDSQLPKDRFSAERLKGVDSTLKIQPAKLEDSAVYLCGSTRGDRAANEQYFGPGTRLTVT.

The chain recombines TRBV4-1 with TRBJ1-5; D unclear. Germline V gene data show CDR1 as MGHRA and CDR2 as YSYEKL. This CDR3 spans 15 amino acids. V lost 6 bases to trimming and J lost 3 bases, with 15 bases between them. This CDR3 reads CASSPSGSNNQPQHF. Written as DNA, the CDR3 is TGCGCCAGCAGTCCTTCCGGGTCTAACAATCAGCCCCAGCATTTT.

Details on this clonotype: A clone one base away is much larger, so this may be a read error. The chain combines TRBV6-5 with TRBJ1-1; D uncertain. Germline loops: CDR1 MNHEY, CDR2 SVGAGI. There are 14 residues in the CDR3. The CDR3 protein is CASSSLGRNTEALF. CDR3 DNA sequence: TGTGCCAGCAGCTCTCTAGGCAGGAACACTGAAGCTTTATTT.

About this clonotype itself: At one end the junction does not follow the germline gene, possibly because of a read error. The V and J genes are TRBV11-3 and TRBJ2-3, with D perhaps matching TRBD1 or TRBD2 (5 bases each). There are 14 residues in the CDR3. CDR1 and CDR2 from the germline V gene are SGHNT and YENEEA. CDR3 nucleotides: TGCGCCAGCAGCCTAGGGGACGGGGAAACTACGCAGTATTTT. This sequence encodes CASSLGDGETTQYF.

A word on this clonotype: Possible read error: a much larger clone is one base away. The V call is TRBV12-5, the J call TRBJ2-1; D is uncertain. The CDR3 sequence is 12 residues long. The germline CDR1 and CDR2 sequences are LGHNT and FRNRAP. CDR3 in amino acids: CASGLVYGEQLF. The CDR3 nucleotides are TGTGCTAGTGGTTTAGTATATGGTGAGCAGCTCTTC.

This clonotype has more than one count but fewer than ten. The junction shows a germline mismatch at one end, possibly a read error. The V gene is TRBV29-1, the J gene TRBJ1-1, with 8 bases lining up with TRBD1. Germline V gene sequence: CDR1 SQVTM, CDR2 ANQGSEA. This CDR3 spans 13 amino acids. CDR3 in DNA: TGCGGCGTTGGGTCAGGGGGCGTCACTGAGGCTTTCTTT. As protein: CGVGSGGVTEAFF.

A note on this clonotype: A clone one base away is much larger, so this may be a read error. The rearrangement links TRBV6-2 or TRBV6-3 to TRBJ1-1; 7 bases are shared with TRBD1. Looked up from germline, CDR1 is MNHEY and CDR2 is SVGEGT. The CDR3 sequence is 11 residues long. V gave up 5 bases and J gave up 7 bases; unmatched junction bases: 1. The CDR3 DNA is TGTGCCAGCAGTAACAGGGGTGAAGCTTTCTTT. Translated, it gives CASSNRGEAFF.

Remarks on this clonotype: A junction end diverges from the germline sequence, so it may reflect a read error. CDR3 nucleotide sequence: TGTGCCAACAGCAAGGGACAGCTAAGAAACACTGAAGCTTTCTTT. Translation: CANSKGQLRNTEAFF. The chain has TRBV5-6 and TRBJ1-1, with 7 positions matching TRBD1. The germline CDR1 and CDR2 sequences are SGHDT and YYEEEE. This CDR3 has 15 residues. The full variable domain, rest sourced from reference TRBV5-6 and TRBJ1-1, is DAGVTQSPTHLIKTRGQQVTLRCSPKSGHDTVSWYQQALGQGPQFIFQYYEEEERQRGNFPDRFSGHQFPNYSSELNVNALLLGDSALYLCANSKGQLRNTEAFFGQGTRLTVV.

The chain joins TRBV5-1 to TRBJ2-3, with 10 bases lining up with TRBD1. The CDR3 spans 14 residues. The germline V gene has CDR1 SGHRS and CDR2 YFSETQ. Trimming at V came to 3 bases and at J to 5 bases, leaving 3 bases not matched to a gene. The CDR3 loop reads CASSWRTGGDTQYF. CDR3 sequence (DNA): TGCGCCAGCAGCTGGCGGACAGGGGGAGATACGCAGTATTTT.

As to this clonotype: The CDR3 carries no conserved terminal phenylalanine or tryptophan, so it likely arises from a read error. In DNA form, the CDR3 reads TGTGTCAGCAGCCGGGGACAGGGGGGCTACGAGCAGTACTTA. Its translation is CVSSRGQGGYEQYL. J is TRBJ2-7 and V is TRBV11-2; 11 bases map to TRBD1. Germline V gene data show CDR1 as SGHAT and CDR2 as FQNNGV. The CDR3 length is 14 residues.

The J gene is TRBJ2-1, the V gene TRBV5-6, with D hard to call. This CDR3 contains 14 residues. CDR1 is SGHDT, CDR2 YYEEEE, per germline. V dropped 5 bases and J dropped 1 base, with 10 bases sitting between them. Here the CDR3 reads CASRSELSYNEQFF. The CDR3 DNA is TGTGCCAGCAGATCGGAACTGTCCTACAATGAGCAGTTCTTC.

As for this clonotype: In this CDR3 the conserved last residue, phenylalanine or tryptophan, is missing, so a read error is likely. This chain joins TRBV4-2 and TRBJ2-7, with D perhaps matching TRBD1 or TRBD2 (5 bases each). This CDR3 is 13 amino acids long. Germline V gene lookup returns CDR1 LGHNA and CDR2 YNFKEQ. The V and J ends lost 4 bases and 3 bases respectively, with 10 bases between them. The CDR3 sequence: CASSPGPSYEQYY. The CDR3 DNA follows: TGTGCCAGCAGCCCGGGACCGAGCTACGAGCAGTACTAT.

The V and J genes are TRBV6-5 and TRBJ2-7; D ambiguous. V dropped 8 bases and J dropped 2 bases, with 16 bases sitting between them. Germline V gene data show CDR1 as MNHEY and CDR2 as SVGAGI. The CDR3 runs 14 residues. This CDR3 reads CASRRTGTPYEQYF. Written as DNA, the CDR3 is TGTGCCAGCCGTAGGACCGGCACTCCCTACGAGCAGTACTTC.

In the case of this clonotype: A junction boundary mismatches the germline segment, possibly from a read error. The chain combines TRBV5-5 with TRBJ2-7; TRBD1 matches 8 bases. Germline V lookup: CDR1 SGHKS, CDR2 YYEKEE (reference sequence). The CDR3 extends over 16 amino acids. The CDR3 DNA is TGTGCCAGCAGTTTGGGGTGGACAGGGCGTTCTCACGAGCAGTACTTC. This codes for CASSLGWTGRSHEQYF.

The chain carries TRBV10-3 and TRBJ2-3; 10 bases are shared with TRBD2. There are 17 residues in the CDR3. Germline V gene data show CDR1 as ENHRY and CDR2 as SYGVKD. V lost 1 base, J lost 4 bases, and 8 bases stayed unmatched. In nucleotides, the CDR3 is TGTGCCATCAGTGAGTACCCCCTAGCGGGAGCACCAGATACGCAGTATTTT. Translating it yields CAISEYPLAGAPDTQYF.

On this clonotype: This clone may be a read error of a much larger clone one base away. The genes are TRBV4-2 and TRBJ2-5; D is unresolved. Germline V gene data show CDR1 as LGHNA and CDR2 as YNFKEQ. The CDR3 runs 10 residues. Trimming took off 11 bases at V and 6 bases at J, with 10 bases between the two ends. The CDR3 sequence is CAPPVQTQYF. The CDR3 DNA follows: TGTGCCCCGCCGGTCCAGACCCAGTACTTC.

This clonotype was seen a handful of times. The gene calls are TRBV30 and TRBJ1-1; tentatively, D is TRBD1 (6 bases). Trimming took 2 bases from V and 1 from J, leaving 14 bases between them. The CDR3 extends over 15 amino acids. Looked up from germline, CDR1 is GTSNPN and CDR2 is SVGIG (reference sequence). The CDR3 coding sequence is TGTGCCTGGAGTAGGTGGGGGGCATCGAACACTGAAGCTTTCTTT. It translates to CAWSRWGASNTEAFF.

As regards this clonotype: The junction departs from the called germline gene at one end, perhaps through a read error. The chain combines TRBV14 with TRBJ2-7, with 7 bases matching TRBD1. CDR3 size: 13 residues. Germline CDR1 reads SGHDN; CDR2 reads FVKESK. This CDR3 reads CVSSRQGVGEQYF. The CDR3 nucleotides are TGTGTCAGCAGCCGGCAGGGGGTGGGTGAGCAGTACTTC.

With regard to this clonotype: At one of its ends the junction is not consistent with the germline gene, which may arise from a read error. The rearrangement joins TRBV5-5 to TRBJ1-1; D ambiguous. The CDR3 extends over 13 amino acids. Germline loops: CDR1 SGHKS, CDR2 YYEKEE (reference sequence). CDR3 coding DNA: TGTGTCAGCAGCCTGGGCGGGGACACTGAAGCTTTCTTT. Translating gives CVSSLGGDTEAFF.